A single T cell receptor (beta chain) is shown here with its context. Its specificity is not known. Germline lookup yields CDR1 KGHSH and CDR2 LQKENI. Deletions cut 6 bases from V and 8 bases from J, with 17 bases between. The CDR3 sequence is 14 residues long. This sample is part of a study of cytomegalovirus exposure and HLA in healthy donors. Study-level points and caveats: Roughly uniform depth of sequencing across donors was assumed in presence/absence analyses. According to reports, the classifier identified cytomegalovirus status with high specificity and sensitivity.

60 Vbeta and 13 Jbeta primers were used in PCR. Generated by immunoSEQ multiplex PCR, the TCRdb table keeps only in-frame clones and is missing some. This table has about 180,000 clones, around 78% appearing once. The J gene is TRBJ2-1, the V gene TRBV18; tentatively, D is TRBD1 (6 bases). The origin of this receptor is a woman between 45 and 60 years old in good health and CMV-seropositive. Sequencing input: PBMCs. CDR3 nucleotides: TGTGCCAGCTCGACAGGACTGGGAGCCGATGAGCAGTTCTTC. This encodes CASSTGLGADEQFF.